The entry below describes one TCR beta chain. The data stem from a study of cytomegalovirus exposure and HLA in healthy donors. TCRdb's copy holds only in-frame clones and misses some; the assay was immunoSEQ multiplex PCR. The sample records 220,000 or so clones, around four fifths being singletons. CDR1 is SEHNR and CDR2 is FQNEAQ in the germline V gene (reference sequence). CDR3 size: 15 residues. Trimming took 5 bases from V and 2 from J, leaving 14 bases between them. Sequencing was carried out using PBMCs. This chain connects TRBV7-9 to TRBJ2-3; possible D gene TRBD2, 6 bases. This sequence was found in a woman aged 25 to 39 in good health and CMV-seropositive. The CDR3, as DNA: TGTGCCAGCAGCCTGGAACGGAGGGACACAGATACGCAGTATTTT. Residues: CASSLERRDTDTQYF.